This T cell receptor beta chain was observed in a study of CD8 T cells in ankylosing spondylitis. TCRdb re-called the 5' RACE reads through MiXCR, storing one row per CDR3 protein. In the table there are about 250,000 distinct CDR3 sequences, 18% of which are singletons. This clonotype was seen once. The sample consisted of blood, either unsorted or a sorted T cell fraction (not recorded which). The sequence derives from a male donor with ankylosing spondylitis or in good health (not recorded which).

The CDR3 region is CASSFVTSSYEQYF. The CDR3 DNA reads TGTGCCAGCAGTTTTGTGACGAGCTCCTACGAGCAGTACTTC. The chain is built from TRBV28 and TRBJ2-7; D gene unclear. Trimming removed 3 bases from V and 0 bases from J, with 9 bases in between. Germline V gene data show CDR1 as MDHEN and CDR2 as SYDVKM. CDR3 size: 14 residues.